A selection of T cell receptor beta chains follows, all from one sample in a study of shared T cell receptors in the human thymus. This table comes from immunoSEQ multiplex PCR, and its TCRdb copy is limited to in-frame clones, with some not included. The data show about 730,000 clones, with 70% to 90% seen just once and over 0.008% held by the top ten. These same data were also listed under a study on human thymus T cells.

The source material was thymocytes. These TCRs come from a girl under three years old with a congenital heart defect. CDR3s include the opening cysteine and the closing phenylalanine or tryptophan. Each record gives: V gene, CDR3 protein.

V gene: TRBV5-1
CDR3 protein: CASSPRASETPDTQYF

V gene: TRBV27
CDR3 protein: CASSSKQVPYYNSPLHF

V gene: TRBV7-8
CDR3 protein: CASSSRENYGYTF

V gene: TRBV18
CDR3 protein: CASSPVSSEAGELFF

V gene: TRBV7-9
CDR3 protein: CASGDIKGTFNGYTF

V gene: TRBV7-6
CDR3 protein: CASSLAPGTIVTEAFF

V gene: TRBV5-1
CDR3 protein: CASSPWRCSARGCTNEKLFF

V gene: TRBV27
CDR3 protein: CASSLYPPPLGAEAFF

V gene: TRBV11-2
CDR3 protein: CASSLAGTSSSYEQYF

V gene: TRBV7-9
CDR3 protein: CAVPPPDRGYREQFF

V gene: TRBV19
CDR3 protein: CASGTGGTAHSNQPQHF

V gene: TRBV5-5
CDR3 protein: CASSFLGRRYGYTF

V gene: TRBV2
CDR3 protein: CASSEADRVYGYTF

V gene: TRBV6-6
CDR3 protein: CASSYAGRDGYYEQYF

V gene: TRBV5-1
CDR3 protein: CASSLGTRVNAPTYNEQFF

V gene: TRBV6-1
CDR3 protein: CASSEEPRIYEQFF

V gene: TRBV14
CDR3 protein: CASSQLQGYGYTF

V gene: TRBV4-3
CDR3 protein: CASSPQSTGGTEAFF

V gene: TRBV10-1
CDR3 protein: CASTRLAGADTQYF

V gene: TRBV7-9
CDR3 protein: CASSSGAGNQPQHF

V gene: TRBV11-3
CDR3 protein: CASSLEKGADTQYF

V gene: TRBV6-5
CDR3 protein: CASTSGTGECEQYF

V gene: TRBV4-1
CDR3 protein: CASSQLPHSNTEAFF

V gene: TRBV27
CDR3 protein: CASRRRLAGAEETQYF

V gene: TRBV6-1
CDR3 protein: CASRDREGTEAFF

V gene: TRBV9
CDR3 protein: CASSEQQEGGYEQYF

V gene: TRBV9
CDR3 protein: CASSVASQGIGEQYF

V gene: TRBV18
CDR3 protein: CASSPPAGGNGYTF

V gene: TRBV7-9
CDR3 protein: CASSAGRSGGSVAKNIQYF

V gene: TRBV25-1
CDR3 protein: CASSTRTGSSYNEQFF

V gene: TRBV7-9
CDR3 protein: CASSLAGETGMGTGELFF

V gene: TRBV6-1
CDR3 protein: CASSAPGVSILAGELFF

V gene: TRBV5-5
CDR3 protein: CASSLPTRGNTIYF

V gene: TRBV5-1
CDR3 protein: CASSLALGGALQETQYF

V gene: TRBV19
CDR3 protein: CASSMNFVTENSPLHF

V gene: TRBV19
CDR3 protein: CASSIGRIYGYTF

V gene: TRBV5-1
CDR3 protein: CASSLDRGGHPWTSEQFF

V gene: TRBV5-1
CDR3 protein: CASSLGWGPRGRETQYF

V gene: TRBV7-6
CDR3 protein: CASSQATEIPHPSYEQYF

V gene: TRBV10-3
CDR3 protein: CAIGQGALAKNIQYF

V gene: TRBV28
CDR3 protein: CASRTGGRGNQPQHF

V gene: TRBV25-1
CDR3 protein: CASSPMRGVGTDTQYF

V gene: TRBV5-1
CDR3 protein: CASRPETSGESPSTDTQYF

V gene: TRBV6-1
CDR3 protein: CASSAQGWAYEQYF

V gene: TRBV29-1
CDR3 protein: CSVLYTGEIGYGYTF

V gene: TRBV6-1
CDR3 protein: CASSESGQRGAEAFF

V gene: TRBV25-1
CDR3 protein: CASSAPWDRAPDEQFF

V gene: TRBV18
CDR3 protein: CASSPESLGGPGRDRGYEQYF

V gene: TRBV5-6
CDR3 protein: CASSLSGIDGYTF

V gene: TRBV30
CDR3 protein: CAWRRRAELNYGYTF

V gene: TRBV7-9
CDR3 protein: CASSPKGTGSSYEQYF

V gene: TRBV5-4
CDR3 protein: CASSGTLGRANYGYTF

V gene: TRBV6-5
CDR3 protein: CASSWGAGQERAFF

V gene: TRBV19
CDR3 protein: CASRGDRGEAFF